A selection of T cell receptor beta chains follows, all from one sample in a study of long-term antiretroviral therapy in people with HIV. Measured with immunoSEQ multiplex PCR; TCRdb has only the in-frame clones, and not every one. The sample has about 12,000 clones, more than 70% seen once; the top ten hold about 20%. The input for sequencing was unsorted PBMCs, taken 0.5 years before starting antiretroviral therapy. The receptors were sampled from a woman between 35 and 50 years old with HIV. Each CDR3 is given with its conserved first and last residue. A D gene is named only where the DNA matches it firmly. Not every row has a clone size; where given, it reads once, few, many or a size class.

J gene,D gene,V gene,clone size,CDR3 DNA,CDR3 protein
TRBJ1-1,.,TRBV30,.,TGTGCCTGGTCAAGATTGTGGAACACTGAAGCTTTCTTT,CAWSRLWNTEAFF
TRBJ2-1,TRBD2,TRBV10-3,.,TGTGCCATCCGGACTAGCGGGGACAGGCAGTTCTTC,CAIRTSGDRQFF
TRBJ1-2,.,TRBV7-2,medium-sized,TGTGCCAGCAGCTTAGTCGGCAGCTCGGTTGATGGCTACACCTTC,CASSLVGSSVDGYTF
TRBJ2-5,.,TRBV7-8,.,TGTGCCAGCAGACCGGCTGAGGCCCAGTACTTC,CASRPAEAQYF
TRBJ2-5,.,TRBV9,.,TGTGCCAGCAGCATGGGAGGTAGCCAAGAGACCCAGTACTTC,CASSMGGSQETQYF
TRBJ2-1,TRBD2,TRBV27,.,TGTGCCAGCAGTCTAACTAGCGGGAGCGGTAATGAGCAGTTCTTC,CASSLTSGSGNEQFF
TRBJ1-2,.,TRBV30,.,TGTGCCTGGAGTGGAACAGCTAACTATGGCTACACCTTC,CAWSGTANYGYTF
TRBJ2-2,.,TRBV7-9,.,TGCGCCAGCAGCTACCGAGGACGCGGGGAGCTGTTTTTT,CASSYRGRGELFF
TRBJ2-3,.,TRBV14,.,TGTGCCAGCAGTCTAGACTCAGATACGCAGTATTTT,CASSLDSDTQYF
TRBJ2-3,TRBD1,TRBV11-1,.,TGTGCCAGCAGCCTGACAGGGATGGGCACAGATACGCAGTATTTT,CASSLTGMGTDTQYF
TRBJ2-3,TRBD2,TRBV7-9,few,TGTGCCAGCAGCCCGAGACTAGCTCGGGCAGATACGCAGTATTTT,CASSPRLARADTQYF
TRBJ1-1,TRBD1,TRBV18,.,TGTGCCAGCTCACCGGGACAGATGATGAACACTGAAGCTTTCTTT,CASSPGQMMNTEAFF
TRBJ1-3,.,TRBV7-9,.,TGTGCCAGCAGCTTATCGGAAAACACCATATATTTT,CASSLSENTIYF
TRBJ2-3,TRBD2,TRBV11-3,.,TGTGCCAGCAGCCGGATAGCGGGGGGAAGGGGCGCAGATACGCAGTATTTT,CASSRIAGGRGADTQYF
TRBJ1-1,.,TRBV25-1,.,TGTGCCAGCAGTAATACACACAGGGAGGAAGCTTTCTTT,CASSNTHREEAFF
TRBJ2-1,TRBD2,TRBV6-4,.,TGTGCCAGCAGTGACTCGAGCGGGGGGAACAATGAGCAGTTCTTC,CASSDSSGGNNEQFF
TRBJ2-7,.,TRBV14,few,TGTGCCAGCAGCCCGGGACTGACAGAGCAGTACTTC,CASSPGLTEQYF
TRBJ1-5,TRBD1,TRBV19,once,TGTGCCAGTAGTATTACGGGACAGGGAGATCAGCCCCAGCATTTT,CASSITGQGDQPQHF
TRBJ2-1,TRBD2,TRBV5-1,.,TGCGCCAGCAGAGGACTAGCGTCACCCAATGAGCAGTTCTTC,CASRGLASPNEQFF
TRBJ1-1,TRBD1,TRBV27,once,TGTGCCAGCAGTTTAGGGACAGAAGGAAACACTGAAGCTTTCTTT,CASSLGTEGNTEAFF
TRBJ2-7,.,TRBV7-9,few,TGTGCCAGCAGCCGCTCACATGAATACGAGCAGTACTTC,CASSRSHEYEQYF
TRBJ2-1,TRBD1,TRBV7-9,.,TGTGCCAGCAGCGGGACAGGGGGCGTATCCTACAATGAGCAGTTCTTC,CASSGTGGVSYNEQFF
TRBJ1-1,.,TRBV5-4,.,TGTGCCAGCAGCGGGGGGTCCGATTTTGAAGCTTTCTTT,CASSGGSDFEAFF
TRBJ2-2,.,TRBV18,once,TGTGCCAGCTCACCAACTCGGCCCGGGGAGCTGTTTTTT,CASSPTRPGELFF
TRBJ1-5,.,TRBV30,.,TGTGCCTGGAGCGGAGGTAATCAGCCCCAGCATTTT,CAWSGGNQPQHF
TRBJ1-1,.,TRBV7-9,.,TGTGCCAGCAGCTCACACGGGGGGTATAATGCTGAAGCTTTCTTT,CASSSHGGYNAEAFF
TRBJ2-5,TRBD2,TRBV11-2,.,TGTGCCAGCAGCTTAGAACTAGCGGTGTGGGAGACCCAGTACTTC,CASSLELAVWETQYF
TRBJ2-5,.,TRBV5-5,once,TGTGCCAGCAGCTGGCCAAGGTTTCAAGAGACCCAGTACTTC,CASSWPRFQETQYF
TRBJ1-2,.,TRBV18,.,TGTGCCAGCTCTCATAATGATGACAGAGCTAACTATGGCTACACCTTC,CASSHNDDRANYGYTF
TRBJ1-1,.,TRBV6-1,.,TGTGCCAGCAGTGAACAACTCCGAGGGGCTGAAGCTTTCTTT,CASSEQLRGAEAFF
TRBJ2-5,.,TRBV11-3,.,TGTGCCAGCAGCATACCCACAGCAGGGAACCAAGAGACCCAGTACTTC,CASSIPTAGNQETQYF
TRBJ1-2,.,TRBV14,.,TGTGCCAGCAGCCAATGGGGGGCATTAAACTATGGCTACACCTTC,CASSQWGALNYGYTF
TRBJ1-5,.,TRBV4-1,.,TGCGCCAGCAGCCAAGCCCCCTCATTGGTGAGCAATCAGCCCCAGCATTTT,CASSQAPSLVSNQPQHF
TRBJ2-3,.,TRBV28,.,TGTGCCAGCAGTTTATTAGCAGGCTACACAGATACGCAGTATTTT,CASSLLAGYTDTQYF
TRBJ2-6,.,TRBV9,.,TGTGCCAGCAGCGTAGCGGGGCATCCGGGGTCTGGGGCCAACGTCCTGACTTTC,CASSVAGHPGSGANVLTF
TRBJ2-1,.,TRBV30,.,TGTGCCTGGGGGGCGGGATTTAACTATGAGCAGTTCTTC,CAWGAGFNYEQFF
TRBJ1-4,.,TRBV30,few,TGTGCCTGGAGTGGGGACTCAACTAATGAAAAACTGTTTTTT,CAWSGDSTNEKLFF
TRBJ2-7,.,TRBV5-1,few,TGCGCCAGCAGCGGTGGGACCAGGGGCTCCTACGAGCAGTACTTC,CASSGGTRGSYEQYF
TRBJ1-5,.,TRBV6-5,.,TGTGCCAGCAGTTACGACAGAAATAGCAATCAGCCCCAGCATTTT,CASSYDRNSNQPQHF
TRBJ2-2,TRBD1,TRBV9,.,TGTGCCAGCAGCGAGACAGGGCTCTCTAACACCGGGGAGCTGTTTTTT,CASSETGLSNTGELFF
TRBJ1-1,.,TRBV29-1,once,TGCAGCGTTTTGGACCCGGGCCTTGAAGCTTTCTTT,CSVLDPGLEAFF
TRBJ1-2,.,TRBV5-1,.,TGCGCCAGCAGCTGGGCGGGGGGCGGCTACACCTTC,CASSWAGGGYTF
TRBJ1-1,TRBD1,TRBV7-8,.,TGTGCCAGCAGCTCAGGGGGCTGGAGCACTGAAGCTTTCTTT,CASSSGGWSTEAFF
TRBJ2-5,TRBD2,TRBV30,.,TGTGCCTGGAGTGCTCAAGCGGGGTTCGAGACCCAGTACTTC,CAWSAQAGFETQYF
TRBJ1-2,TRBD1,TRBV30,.,TGTGGAGGGACAGGGAAAGAGGGATATGGCTACACCTTC,CGGTGKEGYGYTF
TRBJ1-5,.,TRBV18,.,TGTGCCAGCTCACCAGACCGAGGGGGGAATCAGCCCCAGCATTTT,CASSPDRGGNQPQHF
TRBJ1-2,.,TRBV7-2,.,TGTGCCAGCAGCTTAGTTCCAGGGGATTACTATGGCTACACCTTC,CASSLVPGDYYGYTF
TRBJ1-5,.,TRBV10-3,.,TGTGCCATCAGTCGGGACTCCGGAGCTCAGCCCCAGCATTTT,CAISRDSGAQPQHF
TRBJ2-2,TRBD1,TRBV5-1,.,TGCGCCAGCAGCGCCGACAGGGCTCGGACCGGGGAGCTGTTTTTT,CASSADRARTGELFF
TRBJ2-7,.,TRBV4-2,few,TGTGCCAGCAGCCAAGCCGGAAGGACGGGATACGAGCAGTACTTC,CASSQAGRTGYEQYF
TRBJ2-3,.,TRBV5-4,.,TGTGCCAGCAGCTTGGGCGATACGCAGTATTTT,CASSLGDTQYF
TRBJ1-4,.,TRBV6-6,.,TGTGCCATCCGATCCAATGAAAAACTGTTTTTT,CAIRSNEKLFF
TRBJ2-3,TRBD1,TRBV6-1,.,TGTGCCAGCAGTGAAGGGACAGGGGATACAGATACGCAGTATTTT,CASSEGTGDTDTQYF